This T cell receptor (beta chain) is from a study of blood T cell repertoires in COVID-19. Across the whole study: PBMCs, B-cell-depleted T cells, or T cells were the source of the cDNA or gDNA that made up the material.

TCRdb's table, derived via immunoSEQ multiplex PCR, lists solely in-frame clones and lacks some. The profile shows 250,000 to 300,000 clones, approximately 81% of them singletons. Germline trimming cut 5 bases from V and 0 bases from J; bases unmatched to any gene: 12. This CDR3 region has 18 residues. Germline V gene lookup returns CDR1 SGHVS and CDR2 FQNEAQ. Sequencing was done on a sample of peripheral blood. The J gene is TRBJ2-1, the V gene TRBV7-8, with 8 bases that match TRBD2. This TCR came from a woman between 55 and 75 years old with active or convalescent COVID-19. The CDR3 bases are TGTGCCAGCAGCCCCGGGAGGGCGGGGGGTAGCTCCTACAATGAGCAGTTCTTC. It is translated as CASSPGRAGGSSYNEQFF.